The TCR beta chain under discussion was sequenced for a study of blood T cells in healthy people across ages. Broader study findings: Getting older went along with TCR beta diversity per million T cells dropping roughly linearly. Naive T cell percentage by flow cytometry tracked strongly with beta diversity.

In germline, CDR1 is SGHTA, CDR2 FQGNSA. Trimming removed 1 base from V and 0 bases from J, with 11 bases in between. The length of the CDR3 is 16 residues. On this clonotype: Its specificity is unknown.

Researchers isolated at least 7 million PBMCs per sample. Combining a sample-barcoded 5' primer with a J-beta primer mix, a second PCR ran for roughly 7 to 12 cycles. All cDNA molecules were each tagged by a template-switch adaptor with 12 random nucleotides. TCRdb re-derived calls from the 5' RACE reads in MiXCR, one entry per CDR3 protein. The repertoire includes 1.5 million to 2 million distinct CDR3 sequences, roughly 52% of them detected once, and 2% to 2.5% sits in the top ten. The sequenced material came from blood. V and J are TRBV7-2 and TRBJ2-3; tentative D call: TRBD2 (6 bases). This TCR was sampled from a woman aged 40 to 55 in good health. The CDR3 loop reads CASSLGAGTSTDTQYF. CDR3 nucleotide sequence: TGTGCCAGCAGCTTAGGGGCGGGGACTAGCACAGATACGCAGTATTTT. Based on the CDR3 plus reference TRBV7-2 and TRBJ2-3, the full variable domain is GAGVSQSPSNKVTEKGKDVELRCDPISGHTALYWYRQSLGQGLEFLIYFQGNSAPDKSGLPSDRFSAERTGGSVSTLTIQRTQQEDSAVYLCASSLGAGTSTDTQYFGPGTRLTVL.